A selection of T cell receptor beta chains follows, all from one sample in a study of shared T cell receptors in the human thymus. Data came from immunoSEQ multiplex PCR; TCRdb stores just in-frame clones and leaves some out. The table includes roughly 500,000 clones, around 78% detected once. This sample was also put to use in a study of human thymus T cells.

The sequencing input was thymocytes. Receptors originate from a boy under two years old with a congenital heart defect. Each CDR3 is given with its conserved first and last residue. D genes are given only for firm matches.

D gene: TRBD2
V gene: TRBV28
CDR3 protein: CASSWVGGGEQFF

D gene: TRBD1
V gene: TRBV28
CDR3 protein: CASSTTGGDGYTF

D gene: TRBD2
V gene: TRBV28
CDR3 protein: CASSLGGVDEQYF

D gene: -
V gene: TRBV5-8
CDR3 protein: CASSFPGHQPEQYF

D gene: TRBD1
V gene: TRBV5-1
CDR3 protein: CASSLAGGVVTNEKLFF

D gene: -
V gene: TRBV7-3
CDR3 protein: CASSLTGSNVAASTDTQYF

D gene: TRBD2
V gene: TRBV9
CDR3 protein: CASSDDEGTRVINEQYF

D gene: -
V gene: TRBV6-1
CDR3 protein: CASSEVWRTRFGVEAFF

D gene: -
V gene: TRBV30
CDR3 protein: CAWSVLPRTPTYNEQFF

D gene: -
V gene: TRBV4-2
CDR3 protein: CASSQDVEGGTYEQYF

D gene: -
V gene: TRBV29-1
CDR3 protein: CSVGGGASTEAFF

D gene: TRBD2
V gene: TRBV4-1
CDR3 protein: CASSQGSGLAEETQYF

D gene: TRBD2
V gene: TRBV7-9
CDR3 protein: CASSLGGVEQYF

D gene: -
V gene: TRBV7-9
CDR3 protein: CASSLVGGSSLGTGELFF

D gene: TRBD2
V gene: TRBV10-2
CDR3 protein: CASSDPGLAGVCDEQYF

D gene: -
V gene: TRBV27
CDR3 protein: CASNEQGRAFF

D gene: TRBD1
V gene: TRBV28
CDR3 protein: CASLPDRGGTEAFF

D gene: -
V gene: TRBV6-1
CDR3 protein: CASSGGQRESEKLFF

D gene: TRBD1
V gene: TRBV20-1
CDR3 protein: CSARAGQGKFF

D gene: -
V gene: TRBV29-1
CDR3 protein: CSGRDRSHEQYF

D gene: -
V gene: TRBV4-2
CDR3 protein: CASSPTRGGGRNQPQHF

D gene: -
V gene: TRBV4-1
CDR3 protein: CASSQVEASEEDEQFF

D gene: TRBD2
V gene: TRBV9
CDR3 protein: CASSGRLAGGGNEQFF

D gene: TRBD1
V gene: TRBV7-8
CDR3 protein: CASSYGQGVPSTDTQYF

D gene: TRBD2
V gene: TRBV30
CDR3 protein: CAWSKTSGRTPGELFF

D gene: TRBD2
V gene: TRBV19
CDR3 protein: CASSTAGGRALTDTQYF

D gene: TRBD1
V gene: TRBV11-2
CDR3 protein: CASSLDRRQGDDWNEQFF

D gene: -
V gene: TRBV5-4
CDR3 protein: CASGRRGSGNTIYF

D gene: TRBD1
V gene: TRBV19
CDR3 protein: CATLRDREFSF

D gene: -
V gene: TRBV2
CDR3 protein: CASSEGQANTGELFF

D gene: TRBD1
V gene: TRBV27
CDR3 protein: CASSRGQGTLYEQYF

D gene: TRBD2
V gene: TRBV30
CDR3 protein: CAWSAASGREDNTGELFF

D gene: TRBD2
V gene: TRBV29-1
CDR3 protein: CSVEEDGAGGWVNEQFF

D gene: -
V gene: TRBV27
CDR3 protein: CANKTRSYNEQFF

D gene: -
V gene: TRBV7-2
CDR3 protein: CASRSTNEKLFF

D gene: TRBD2
V gene: TRBV29-1
CDR3 protein: CSVDELAGEGNSYNEQFF

D gene: TRBD1
V gene: TRBV7-8
CDR3 protein: CASSQRGTGAGNTIYF

D gene: TRBD2
V gene: TRBV7-9
CDR3 protein: CASSPPGLALTDTQYF

D gene: -
V gene: TRBV9
CDR3 protein: CASSPRGNQPQHF

D gene: TRBD1
V gene: TRBV19
CDR3 protein: CASKGRDRGNTEAFF

D gene: TRBD2
V gene: TRBV30
CDR3 protein: CAWSDPPPSGSPGF

D gene: -
V gene: TRBV27
CDR3 protein: CASSLGRVATEAFF

D gene: TRBD2
V gene: TRBV6-6
CDR3 protein: CASRGTSGIQETQYF

D gene: -
V gene: TRBV6-5
CDR3 protein: CASSRQTYTDTQYF

D gene: TRBD2
V gene: TRBV7-2
CDR3 protein: CASSLGLAGAGGPKETQYF

D gene: TRBD2
V gene: TRBV2
CDR3 protein: CASSVGRGGPDTQYF

D gene: TRBD1
V gene: TRBV4-2
CDR3 protein: CASSQDQGADYEQYF

D gene: -
V gene: TRBV14
CDR3 protein: CASSPPDSTEAFF

D gene: -
V gene: TRBV5-6
CDR3 protein: CASGNPRFQEQYF

D gene: TRBD1
V gene: TRBV10-2
CDR3 protein: CASRPGQETGNTIYF

D gene: -
V gene: TRBV28
CDR3 protein: CASSNRFSYEQYF

D gene: -
V gene: TRBV5-1
CDR3 protein: CASSLGGTMSSYNEQFF

D gene: -
V gene: TRBV20-1
CDR3 protein: CSASGTYEQYF

D gene: -
V gene: TRBV29-1
CDR3 protein: CTAGGVQTEAFF

D gene: TRBD1
V gene: TRBV25-1
CDR3 protein: CASSEEGAPRAFF